This T cell receptor (beta chain) was profiled in a study of shared clonotypes between healthy human individuals (dated by TCRdb to about 2020). Concerning the study at large: The cohort included three men and a couple of women between 18 and 49 years of age. Blood TCR repertoires of roughly 5 healthy adults were deeply sequenced to estimate repertoire size and the extent of clonotype sharing between individuals. To increase sequencing depth and limit assay-specific biases, TCR repertoire library preparation and sequencing were carried out by different laboratories using diverse techniques. Each donor's leukapheresis produced roughly between roughly 0.94 and 9.5 billion PBMCs.

The research as a whole found: Based on pairwise subsampling, the degree of clonotype sharing among donors was expected to be affected by sequencing depth. The genetic and exposure-history diversity represented was limited by the small number of donors. Sampling was restricted to blood, and TCR repertoires in tissues likely differ from the TCR repertoires found in blood.

About this clone itself: This clone's antigen is unknown. Qualities for individual bases were not recorded, and no much larger clone is one base off.

The donors were healthy, HIV-negative adults who had no recently reported acute infections or vaccinations. Every donor was a Caucasian adult living in Nashville, Tennessee, USA. For unsorted samples, approximately 84 million PBMCs were counted, and genomic DNA was extracted using the QIAamp DNA Blood Mini kit. Blood was obtained by leukapheresis, after which PBMCs were separated by Ficoll-Histopaque density gradient centrifugation and cryopreserved in liquid nitrogen vapor phase. Germline trimming amounts to 5 bases on V and 4 bases on J, with 7 as the count of junction bases outside the gene matches. The CDR3 runs 15 amino acids, cysteine and phenylalanine included. Only CDR3 DNA is held: 45 bases, read in frame from base 1. Reading the germline V gene (reference sequence) gives CDR1 SEHNR and CDR2 FQNEAQ. Using the deep immunoSEQ assay, multiplex PCR amplified TCR CDR3 regions from genomic DNA. Extracted genomic DNA from each cell subset was spread evenly across all wells of several immunoSEQ 96-well plates, with each plate serving as a replicate. For unsorted PBMC, each replicate PCR was loaded with roughly 270 ng genomic DNA, equivalent to roughly 33,000 T cell genomes. Ten immunoSEQ deep assay plates were used to sequence the unsorted PBMC genomic DNA. Purified libraries were quantified with a Qubit 3.0 fluorometer, sized on a Bioanalyzer 2100, and re-quantified with the KAPA Library Quantification kit. Each immunoSEQ 96-well plate was sequenced on its own single-read 150-cycle Illumina NextSeq 550 flow cell. Concerning the study's data processing: Because only junctional sequences without quality scores were contained in the immunoSEQ output, filtering matching that applied to full-length reads could not be performed. Sequences were annotated with PyIR, a Python wrapper for IgBLAST v1.9, and V/J genes and CDR3 were assigned using IMGT germline references. Reads were filtered out if the reads had weak V/J assignments (E-value above 1e-6), no CDR3, stop codons, out-of-frame junctions, or ambiguous translated residues. V3J clonotypes were defined as sequences sharing the same inferred V gene, J gene, and CDR3 amino acid sequence. Percentage overlap between repertoires was calculated by dividing the number of shared unique clonotypes by the size of the smaller repertoire. Repertoire richness was assessed with RTK rarefaction, the Chao1 estimator, and Recon v2.1 estimates of unobserved clonotypes. TCRdb retrieved this table from immuneACCESS and kept in-frame rearrangements only. Not all clones are present; in checked studies, unresolved V genes account for under half, and no reason is known for the remainder. V and J calls and clone size are copied from that table; D and trimming were computed from the DNA. This sample has 400,000 to 550,000 clones in its table, and 79% of those were observed once. The top ten hold roughly 12% of the sample.

Sequencing was done on a sample of PBMCs. The rearrangement joined TRBV7-9 to TRBJ1-2, and 10 bases in between align with TRBD1. This TCR came from a middle-aged woman in good health. Some clones in this sample may be carry-over from other donors' samples. The CDR3 loop reads CASSVRGTGVYGYTF. DNA sequence: TGTGCCAGCAGCGTACGTGGGACAGGGGTCTATGGCTACACCTTC.